Listed here are 21 T cell receptor beta chains from one sample, sequenced in a study of tumor-infiltrating lymphocytes in primary liver carcinoma. cDNA specific to TCR beta was made from 500 ng of total RNA, with a constant-region primer employed for priming. Generation of the TCR beta libraries relied on three nested multiplex PCR rounds using slightly modified ARM-PCR. TRBV1-TRBV30 forward and Cbeta reverse primers drove the first two roughly 9-cycle rounds. Each CDR3 protein is one row after TCRdb ran MiXCR on the multiplex PCR reads. Here the sample spans 310,000 or so distinct CDR3 sequences, nearly 60% being singletons. Alongside blood RNA obtained from unsorted whole blood, germline DNA was also extracted. The sequenced material came from peripheral blood. The receptors here all came from a woman in her twenties or thirties with primary liver carcinoma and hepatitis B virus infection.

DNA for the CDR3: TGCAGTGCTAGGGTCCCATGGGTCCAGCTCTCACCCCTCCACTTT. Translating it yields CSARVPWVQLSPLHF. This sequence joins TRBV20-1 and TRBJ1-6; D is undetermined. This CDR3 has 15 amino acids. The ends were cut back, 3 bases at V and 10 bases at J, with 19 bases in the middle. Germline V gene lookup returns CDR1 DFQATT and CDR2 SNEGSKA (reference sequence).

To note about this clonotype: A much larger clone is a single base away; this may be a read error. This chain joins TRBV12-3 or TRBV12-4 and TRBJ1-2; the D gene is possibly TRBD1 (5 bases). CDR3 length: 11 residues. The CDR3 nucleotides are TGTGGACAGCTAGGATGCTATGGCTACACCTTC. This codes for CGQLGCYGYTF.

This clonotype has just a few counts. A read error may be the cause here, since a much bigger clone is one base away. The rearrangement joins TRBV6-1 to TRBJ2-7; TRBD2 agrees at 7 bases. Trimming took 7 bases from V and 3 from J; bases not matched to a gene: 9. Germline V lookup: CDR1 MNHNS, CDR2 SASEGT. The CDR3 covers 14 residues. The CDR3 is CASILGGSSYEQYF. The DNA of the CDR3 is TGTGCCAGCATATTAGGCGGGAGTAGCTACGAGCAGTACTTC.

On this clonotype itself: A much bigger clone sits one base away, suggesting this may be a read error. The chain employs TRBV12-3 or TRBV12-4 and TRBJ2-2; D might be TRBD2 (5 bases). The CDR3 has 14 residues. This CDR3 reads CDSSREAWAGELFF. For the CDR3, the DNA is TGTGACAGCAGCCGGGAAGCTTGGGCCGGGGAGCTGTTTTTT.

This clonotype appeared once. The chain carries TRBV12-3 or TRBV12-4 and TRBJ2-7; 7 bases line up with TRBD2. This CDR3 is built from 15 residues. Trimming cost V 6 bases and J 4 bases; bases outside gene matches: 12. The CDR3 region is CASRVGLAELYEQYF. CDR3 sequence (DNA): TGTGCCAGCAGGGTCGGTCTAGCGGAGCTTTACGAGCAGTACTTC.

This rearrangement joins TRBV14 to TRBJ2-7; D might be TRBD2 (6 bases). Germline V lookup: CDR1 SGHDN, CDR2 FVKESK. The V and J ends lost 0 bases and 2 bases respectively, with 11 bases between them. This CDR3 comprises 15 residues. The CDR3 sequence: CASSQDGGVPYEQYF. The CDR3 DNA follows: TGTGCCAGCAGCCAAGACGGGGGAGTACCCTACGAGCAGTACTTC.

To note about this clonotype: One end of the junction fails to match germline, which may point to a read error. The chain combines TRBV6-2 or TRBV6-3 with TRBJ2-1, with a possible D match to TRBD2 (5 bases). The CDR3 runs to 15 residues. Per germline, CDR1 MNHEY and CDR2 SVGEGT. The CDR3 sequence: CASNRTVSPYNEQLF. The CDR3 DNA reads as TGTGCCAGCAATCGGACTGTGTCCCCCTACAATGAGCAGCTCTTC.

V is TRBV28 and J is TRBJ2-1, with D maybe TRBD2 (6 bases). V lost 3 bases to trimming and J lost 6 bases, with 12 bases between them. The length of the CDR3 is 14 residues. Germline values: CDR1 MDHEN, CDR2 SYDVKM. Written as DNA, the CDR3 is TGTGCCAGCAGTTTTTCGGAGGGCCTCAATGAGCAGTTCTTC. Protein sequence: CASSFSEGLNEQFF. The variable domain in full, completed from reference TRBV28 and TRBJ2-1, reads DVKVTQSSRYLVKRTGEKVFLECVQDMDHENMFWYRQDPGLGLRLIYFSYDVKMKEKGDIPEGYSVSREKKERFSLILESASTNQTSMYLCASSFSEGLNEQFFGPGTRLTVL.

The chain uses TRBV6-5 and TRBJ2-7; D is ambiguous. This CDR3 spans 15 amino acids. With 10 bases removed from V and 3 bases from J, the gap between germline ends came to 22 bases. From germline, CDR1 is MNHEY and CDR2 SVGAGI. This chain's CDR3 is CANRRNLGDLYEQYF. The CDR3 bases are TGTGCCAACAGACGTAATCTCGGCGATCTCTACGAGCAGTACTTC.

Note on this clonotype: The CDR3 does not close with the conserved phenylalanine or tryptophan, likely indicating a read error. The chain joins TRBV11-2 to TRBJ2-3; 7 nucleotides align to TRBD2. CDR3 length: 14 residues. The germline gives CDR1 SGHAT, CDR2 FQNNGV. The J segment lost 10 bases and the V segment lost 1 base, leaving 8 bases of the junction unmatched. CDR3 amino acids: CASSLGGSGYSQYL. In DNA, the CDR3 is TGTGCCAGCAGCTTAGGGGGTAGCGGGTATTCGCAGTATTTA.

Comments on this clonotype: At one of its ends the junction is not consistent with the germline gene, which may arise from a read error. CDR3 residues: CASSLGGTAWLDSPPHF. As DNA, the CDR3 is TGTGCCAGCAGCTTGGGCGGGACAGCCTGGCTGGATTCACCCCCCCACTTT. The rearrangement joins TRBV5-5 to TRBJ1-6; 7 bases map to TRBD1. From germline, CDR1 is SGHKS and CDR2 YYEKEE (reference sequence). The CDR3 sequence is 17 residues long.

The chain recombines TRBV10-2 with TRBJ1-1; tentatively, D is TRBD1 (5 bases). The germline V and J ends were trimmed by 10 bases and 1 base, with 19 bases remaining between them. Germline V gene data show CDR1 as WSHSY and CDR2 as SAAADI. The CDR3 is made up of 15 amino acids. DNA for the CDR3: TGCGCCACGGGAAACGGGGGGTTCACGAACACTGAAGCTTTCTTT. Protein: CATGNGGFTNTEAFF.

This clonotype was recorded many times. The CDR3 DNA is TGTGCCAGCAGCGCTGGGGACAGGGCGGGAGATGGCTACACCTTC. This sequence encodes CASSAGDRAGDGYTF. The chain uses TRBV11-2 and TRBJ1-2, with 9 bases fitting TRBD1. This CDR3 has 15 residues. V trimming: 5 bases; J trimming: 6 bases; junction bases outside the gene matches: 10. Germline values: CDR1 SGHAT, CDR2 FQNNGV.

This clonotype has at least ten counts. The chain links TRBV29-1 to TRBJ2-3; D is uncertain. Between the trimmed V and J ends, which lost 2 bases and 6 bases, there was a span of 6 bases. CDR3 length equals 11 residues. Germline V gene data show CDR1 as SQVTM and CDR2 as ANQGSEA. Here the CDR3 reads CSVEWWDTQYF. CDR3 bases: TGCAGCGTTGAATGGTGGGATACGCAGTATTTT.

As regards this clonotype: Likely a read error: the CDR3 ends without its conserved phenylalanine or tryptophan. The gene calls are TRBV11-1 and TRBJ2-7, with 7 nucleotides matching TRBD1. The CDR3 runs 14 residues. The J segment lost 0 bases and the V segment lost 3 bases, leaving 2 bases of the junction unmatched. In germline, CDR1 is SGHAT, CDR2 FQDESV (reference sequence). The CDR3 region has the DNA TGTGCCAGCAGCTTGCGACAGGGCTCCTACGAGCAGTACTTA. Protein: CASSLRQGSYEQYL.

This clonotype showed up many times. This chain uses TRBV6-2 or TRBV6-3 with TRBJ2-1; 8 bases map to TRBD2. V shed 4 bases, J shed 2 bases, and the junction held 4 bases outside the gene matches. The germline CDR1 and CDR2 sequences are MNHEY and SVGEGT. The CDR3 totals 15 residues. The CDR3 DNA is TGTGCCAGCAGTTTATTAGCGGGGCCCTACAATGAGCAGTTCTTC. It is translated as CASSLLAGPYNEQFF.

This clonotype was found once. The germline gene is not matched at one end of the junction; a read error may be the cause. The chain employs TRBV4-3 and TRBJ1-4; D not certain. CDR1 and CDR2 from the germline V gene are LGHNA and YSLEER. The CDR3 is 13 residues long. In nucleotides, the CDR3 is TGCGTCAGCAGCCGTGAGGCTAATGAAAAACTGTTTTTT. It encodes CVSSREANEKLFF.

This clonotype was seen a few times. V gene TRBV6-1 combines with J gene TRBJ2-2; a weak D match, TRBD1 (5 bases). The germline V gene encodes CDR1 MNHNS and CDR2 SASEGT. V was clipped by 4 bases and J by 6 bases, with 12 bases between them. The CDR3 extends over 14 amino acids. CDR3 residues: CASSVVAGPGELFF. CDR3 DNA sequence: TGTGCCAGCAGTGTAGTAGCAGGGCCCGGGGAGCTGTTTTTT.

The V gene is TRBV6-4, the J gene TRBJ2-7, with D perhaps matching TRBD1 or TRBD2 (5 bases each). The CDR3 totals 15 residues. Looked up from germline, CDR1 is MRHNA and CDR2 is SNTAGT. Trimming removed 5 bases at V and 6 bases at J, with 20 bases between. The CDR3 here is CASSPGTTGLSEQYF. The CDR3, as DNA: TGTGCCAGCAGTCCCGGGACCACCGGGCTTAGCGAGCAGTACTTC.

Ten or more counts support this clonotype. The genes are TRBV7-9 and TRBJ2-7, with unresolved D. The CDR3 length is 12 residues. V was pared by 5 bases and J by 5 bases, with 10 bases between. CDR1 is SEHNR, CDR2 FQNEAQ, per germline (reference sequence). As DNA, the CDR3 is TGTGCCAGCAGCCCGTATAGTAACGAGCAGTACTTC. Amino acid sequence: CASSPYSNEQYF.

The chain carries TRBV30 and TRBJ2-7; D is perhaps TRBD1 or TRBD2 (7 bases each). V was trimmed by 2 bases and J by 5 bases, leaving 13 bases between them. Germline V gives CDR1 GTSNPN, CDR2 SVGIG (reference sequence). This CDR3 contains 13 residues. CDR3 region: CAWSPQGRDEQYF. The CDR3 nucleotides are TGTGCCTGGAGTCCACAGGGGAGGGACGAGCAGTACTTC.